What follows is one T cell receptor beta chain and its context. The germline V gene has CDR1 KGHSH and CDR2 LQKENI. The CDR3 totals 16 residues. J lost 1 base, V lost 2 bases, and 6 bases had no gene match. The sample belongs to a study of control samples from healthy donors and cancer patients. TCRdb's copy holds only in-frame clones and misses some; the assay was immunoSEQ multiplex PCR. The sample shows 150,000 to 200,000 clones, 90% to 95% of them seen only once. This rearrangement joins TRBV18 to TRBJ2-5; 8 bases align to TRBD2. The receptor comes from a woman aged 25 to 39 in good health. Sequencing was performed on blood. In DNA form, the CDR3 reads TGTGCCAGCTCACCATTTAGCGGGATTTCCCAAGAGACCCAGTACTTC. Residues: CASSPFSGISQETQYF.